The 26 T cell receptor beta chains reported below all come from one sample, sequenced in a study of cytomegalovirus exposure and HLA in healthy donors (dated by TCRdb to about 2017). Libraries were made using the immunoSEQ multiplex PCR assay. For the multiplex PCR, a mixture combining 60 forward primers for TCR Vbeta segments and 13 reverse primers for TCR Jbeta segments was used. TCRdb obtained this table from immuneACCESS and retained in-frame rearrangements with V and J assigned. These tables miss some clones; where compared with another copy, unresolved V genes account for less than half of the shortfall, and the remainder is unexplained. The sample table lists around 130,000 clones, 65% to 75% of them with a count of one. The ten largest make up 6.6% of the sample. The sequenced material came from PBMCs. The receptor source for this set is a man aged 35 to 55 in good health and CMV-seropositive.

V is TRBV5-4 and J is TRBJ2-5, with 9 bases fitting TRBD2. After removal of 4 bases from V and 4 bases from J, the junction contained 11 bases not matched to a gene. The CDR3 runs to 16 residues. In germline, CDR1 is SGHNT, CDR2 YYREEE (reference sequence). The CDR3 loop reads CASSTRSSGSSETQYF. For the CDR3, the DNA is TGTGCCAGCAGCACACGGAGTAGCGGGAGTTCAGAGACCCAGTACTTC.

The rearrangement joins TRBV4-1 to TRBJ2-5, with TRBD2 matching over 11 bases. CDR1 is MGHRA and CDR2 is YSYEKL in the germline V gene. Trimming removed 0 bases from V and 2 bases from J; junction bases left unmatched: 8. The length of the CDR3 is 18 residues. The CDR3 DNA is TGCGCCAGCAGCCAAGATCGGCTAGCGGGGGGTGTTCAAGAGACCCAGTACTTC. Amino acid sequence: CASSQDRLAGGVQETQYF.

This clone was observed a single time. V and J are TRBV2 and TRBJ1-5; TRBD1 agrees at 10 bases. Germline V gene lookup returns CDR1 SNHLY and CDR2 FYNNEI. The CDR3 has 15 amino acids. Trimming took 5 bases from V and 6 from J; bases not matched to a gene: 7. The CDR3 DNA follows: TGTGCCAGCAGTCCAGGGGACAGGGGCGGTCAGCCCCAGCATTTT. Amino acid sequence: CASSPGDRGGQPQHF. Complete variable domain (other parts from reference TRBV2 and TRBJ1-5): EPEVTQTPSHQVTQMGQEVILRCVPISNHLYFYWYRQILGQKVEFLVSFYNNEISEKSEIFDDQFSVERPDGSNFTLKIRSTKLEDSAMYFCASSPGDRGGQPQHFGDGTRLSIL.

The rearrangement links TRBV5-1 to TRBJ2-7; TRBD2 matches at 8 bases. Trimming at V came to 2 bases and at J to 10 bases, leaving 11 bases not matched to a gene. The CDR3 is made up of 14 amino acids. Germline V gene sequence: CDR1 SGHRS, CDR2 YFSETQ. The chain's CDR3 is CASSLTLPGGQQYF. CDR3 nucleotide sequence: TGCGCCAGCAGCTTAACCCTCCCGGGAGGGCAACAGTACTTC. Filled out from reference TRBV5-1 and TRBJ2-7, the complete variable domain reads KAGVTQTPRYLIKTRGQQVTLSCSPISGHRSVSWYQQTPGQGLQFLFEYFSETQRNKGNFPGRFSGRQFSNSRSEMNVSTLELGDSALYLCASSLTLPGGQQYFGPGTRLTVT.

The chain couples TRBV5-1 to TRBJ2-7; 12 nucleotides agree with TRBD2. The CDR3 is 16 residues long. CDR1 and CDR2 from the germline V gene are SGHRS and YFSETQ. V lost 5 bases, J lost 2 bases, and 8 bases stayed unmatched. CDR3: CASSKASGGVTYEQYF. CDR3 sequence (DNA): TGCGCCAGCAGTAAGGCTAGCGGGGGGGTGACCTACGAGCAGTACTTC.

V and J are TRBV11-2 and TRBJ2-7, with D uncertain. Per the germline V gene, CDR1 is SGHAT and CDR2 is FQNNGV. Trimming pared 0 bases from V and 0 bases from J, leaving 9 bases between. This CDR3 contains 15 residues. The CDR3: CASSLDLNYSYEQYF. CDR3 bases: TGTGCCAGCAGCTTAGACCTCAACTACTCCTACGAGCAGTACTTC.

V gene TRBV19 combines with J gene TRBJ2-3; 11 bases map to TRBD2. CDR1 is LNHDA and CDR2 is SQIVND in the germline V gene (reference sequence). CDR3 length equals 15 residues. V shed 6 bases, J shed 1 base, and the junction held 3 bases outside the gene matches. DNA for the CDR3: TGTGCCAGTAGCAAGGGACTAGCGGGCACAGATACGCAGTATTTT. This encodes CASSKGLAGTDTQYF.

CDR3 coding DNA: TGTGCCAGCAGCTACTTACGGAATGAGCAGTTCTTC. Its protein product is CASSYLRNEQFF. The V gene is TRBV11-2, the J gene TRBJ2-1, with D uncertain. The ends were cut back, 4 bases at V and 7 bases at J, with 8 bases in the middle. The CDR3 spans 12 residues. The germline V gene has CDR1 SGHAT and CDR2 FQNNGV.

V is TRBV5-8 and J is TRBJ2-7; 9 nucleotides line up with TRBD1. Germline values: CDR1 SGHTS, CDR2 YDEGEE. There are 14 residues in the CDR3. The V gene end was trimmed by 2 bases and the J gene end by 4 bases; junction bases not matched to a gene: 4. In DNA form, the CDR3 reads TGTGCCAGCAGCTTAGGGGACAGGGAGTACGAGCAGTACTTC. Protein sequence: CASSLGDREYEQYF.

This clone has only a few counts. The V gene is TRBV5-1, the J gene TRBJ2-3; possible D gene TRBD2, 7 bases. Trimming removed 3 bases at V and 2 bases at J, with 13 bases between. The germline gives CDR1 SGHRS, CDR2 YFSETQ. The CDR3 sequence is 15 residues long. DNA for the CDR3: TGCGCCAGCAGCTCTGGGGGGGCCCCCACAGATACGCAGTATTTT. Protein: CASSSGGAPTDTQYF.

The table lists this clone with a count of one. V is TRBV30 and J is TRBJ2-3, with D possibly TRBD2 on 6 matching bases. Trimming left V 2 bases short and J 6 bases short, with 18 bases between. CDR3 size: 15 residues. Germline loops: CDR1 GTSNPN, CDR2 SVGIG (reference sequence). In DNA, the CDR3 is TGTGCCTGGAGTTTCGGCGGGGCCCCCCCGGATACGCAGTATTTT. Its protein product is CAWSFGGAPPDTQYF.

The rearrangement joins TRBV28 to TRBJ1-5, with a weak D call TRBD1 (6 bases). The CDR3 loop spans 15 amino acids. V gave up 4 bases and J gave up 5 bases, with 15 bases separating them. In germline, CDR1 is MDHEN, CDR2 SYDVKM. CDR3 DNA sequence: TGTGCCAGCAGTTCTGGGGGGGGCACAGATCAGCCCCAGCATTTT. Translating it yields CASSSGGGTDQPQHF.

The sample holds a few counts of this clone. The chain combines TRBV28 with TRBJ2-5; tentatively, D is TRBD2 (6 bases). The DNA end is more similar to TRBJ2-7, so the J call may be wrong. The CDR3 runs 14 residues. From germline, CDR1 is MDHEN and CDR2 SYDVKM. CDR3 loop: CASSLSGSPYEQYF. CDR3 coding DNA: TGTGCCAGCAGTTTATCCGGGAGTCCCTACGAGCAGTACTTC.

This clone appeared once. This chain links TRBV28 with TRBJ2-7; D may be TRBD1 (5 bases). Deletions cut 2 bases from V and 4 bases from J, with 15 bases between. The CDR3 sequence is 15 residues long. Germline CDR1 MDHEN, CDR2 SYDVKM. CDR3 amino acids: CASSLDLKGFYEQYF. In nucleotides, the CDR3 is TGTGCCAGCAGTTTAGACCTCAAGGGGTTTTACGAGCAGTACTTC.

This clone was seen only once. An end of the junction does not agree with germline; a read error may underlie this. The chain's CDR3 is CSSSSRSSGANVLTF. CDR3 nucleotides: TGTTCCAGCAGCTCGAGAAGCTCTGGGGCCAACGTCCTGACTTTC. The rearrangement joins TRBV7-9 to TRBJ2-6; D not certain. The CDR3 totals 15 residues. The germline V gene has CDR1 SEHNR and CDR2 FQNEAQ (reference sequence).

This clone was picked up a small number of times. V is TRBV10-1 and J is TRBJ2-1; tentatively, D is TRBD1 (5 bases). V lost 5 bases, J lost 4 bases, and 12 bases lay in between. CDR3 size: 14 residues. The germline V gene encodes CDR1 WNHNN and CDR2 SYGVQD (reference sequence). The DNA for the CDR3 is TGCGCCAGCAGTCCTGGGGCGGCGTACAATGAGCAGTTCTTC. Protein: CASSPGAAYNEQFF.

The chain is built from TRBV6-1 and TRBJ1-6, with D tentatively TRBD1 (6 bases). V lost 11 bases to trimming and J lost 5 bases, with 16 bases between them. Germline V CDR1 and CDR2: MNHNS, SASEGT. The CDR3 extends over 14 amino acids. CDR3 sequence: CAANRDTNNSPLHF. The CDR3 DNA is TGTGCCGCGAACCGGGACACAAATAATTCACCCCTCCACTTT.

J is TRBJ2-7 and V is TRBV6-6; a weak D match, TRBD1 (5 bases). Between the trimmed V and J ends, which lost 7 bases and 2 bases, there was a span of 18 bases. Looked up from germline, CDR1 is MNHNY and CDR2 is SVGAGI (reference sequence). The CDR3 contains 15 residues. DNA for the CDR3: TGTGCCAGCAACATGGGGCACGACAAACCCTACGAGCAGTACTTC. Residues: CASNMGHDKPYEQYF.

This chain links TRBV28 with TRBJ2-2; TRBD1 agrees at 7 bases. Germline CDR1 and CDR2: MDHEN and SYDVKM. This CDR3 is 15 amino acids long. V trimming: 7 bases; J trimming: 4 bases; junction bases outside the gene matches: 9. The CDR3 DNA reads as TGTGCCAGCACCCCGGGACAGCCATCCACCGGGGAGCTGTTTTTT. Its protein product is CASTPGQPSTGELFF.

The chain recombines TRBV19 with TRBJ2-1; TRBD1 is a possible D gene (5 bases). The ends were cut back, 3 bases at V and 9 bases at J, with 12 bases in the middle. From germline, CDR1 is LNHDA and CDR2 SQIVND (reference sequence). CDR3 length: 13 amino acids. CDR3 residues: CASSIKRGTEQFF. The CDR3 DNA sequence: TGTGCCAGTAGTATTAAAAGGGGTACTGAGCAGTTCTTC.

The DNA for the CDR3 is TGTGCCAGCAGTGTGACAGGGGGCACCGGGGAGCTGTTTTTT. Translation: CASSVTGGTGELFF. The chain recombines TRBV6-1 with TRBJ2-2; 9 bases map to TRBD1. The CDR3 extends over 14 amino acids. Per the germline V gene, CDR1 is MNHNS and CDR2 is SASEGT. Losses at the gene ends were 4 bases for V and 4 bases for J; bases not matched to a gene: 1.

This clone showed up just once. The J gene is TRBJ2-7, the V gene TRBV27; no clear D gene. Trimming took 2 bases from V and 2 from J, leaving 7 bases between them. The CDR3 length is 13 residues. The V gene's germline CDR1 is MNHEY and CDR2 SMNVEV (reference sequence). Here the CDR3 reads CASSLSRAYEQYF. CDR3 DNA: TGTGCCAGCAGTTTAAGTCGCGCCTACGAGCAGTACTTC.

Regarding this clone: One end of the junction varies from germline; a read error may be responsible. The chain uses TRBV29-1 and TRBJ1-4; tentative D call: TRBD1 (6 bases). This CDR3 comprises 14 residues. Germline V gene lookup returns CDR1 SQVTM and CDR2 ANQGSEA. CDR3 coding DNA: TGCAGCGTCGAAGGAGGGGCAGGGGTGGGAAAACTGTTTTTT. Translated: CSVEGGAGVGKLFF.

The chain is built from TRBV5-1 and TRBJ2-1, with 10 bases lining up with TRBD1. Germline loops: CDR1 SGHRS, CDR2 YFSETQ. This CDR3 contains 16 residues. The V gene end was trimmed by 1 base and the J gene end by 7 bases; junction bases not matched to a gene: 8. The CDR3 spells CASSLQGQGGSNEQFF. CDR3 nucleotides: TGCGCCAGCAGCTTGCAAGGACAGGGGGGTAGTAATGAGCAGTTCTTC. Full variable domain (outside the CDR3, taken from reference TRBV5-1 and TRBJ2-1): KAGVTQTPRYLIKTRGQQVTLSCSPISGHRSVSWYQQTPGQGLQFLFEYFSETQRNKGNFPGRFSGRQFSNSRSEMNVSTLELGDSALYLCASSLQGQGGSNEQFFGPGTRLTVL.

This clone was detected a few times. The chain recombines TRBV28 with TRBJ2-7, with TRBD2 identical over 11 bases. The germline CDR1 and CDR2 sequences are MDHEN and SYDVKM. The CDR3 totals 20 residues. With V trimmed by 2 bases and J by 2 bases, 17 bases remained unmatched. The DNA for the CDR3 is TGTGCCAGCAGTTTAGTCCCTCTAGCGGGAGGCGTCTGGACGACCTACGAGCAGTACTTC. Translation: CASSLVPLAGGVWTTYEQYF.

V usage is TRBV7-9 and J usage is TRBJ2-4; no definite D call. The V gene lost 5 bases and the J gene lost 3 bases, with 14 bases spanning the gap. This CDR3 is built from 15 residues. From germline, CDR1 is SEHNR and CDR2 FQNEAQ (reference sequence). This CDR3 reads CASSIPGLGKNIQYF. CDR3 in DNA: TGTGCCAGCAGCATCCCGGGTCTAGGCAAAAACATTCAGTACTTC.